This passage covers 28 T cell receptor beta chains from one sample sequenced in a study of blood T cell repertoires in COVID-19. The method was immunoSEQ multiplex PCR; TCRdb's version includes in-frame clones alone and lacks a portion of them. The sample has a few hundred thousand clones; 70% to 90% are singletons. The sample was peripheral blood. The receptors stem from a woman aged 50 to 60 with acute or convalescent COVID-19.

This clone was recorded only once. The gene calls are TRBV25-1 and TRBJ2-5, with 7 nucleotides matching TRBD1. From germline, CDR1 is MGHDK and CDR2 SYGVNS. The V gene end was trimmed by 4 bases and the J gene end by 0 bases; junction bases not matched to a gene: 11. This CDR3 comprises 17 residues. CDR3 DNA sequence: TGTGCCAGCAGTGGCCCGACAGGGCTGATGTACCAAGAGACCCAGTACTTC. Its translation: CASSGPTGLMYQETQYF.

The V call is TRBV29-1, the J call TRBJ1-1; TRBD1 is a possible D gene (6 bases). V was clipped by 4 bases and J by 1 base, with 10 bases between them. The germline V gene has CDR1 SQVTM and CDR2 ANQGSEA. CDR3 length equals 13 residues. The CDR3 region is CSVAGTRNTEAFF. As DNA, the CDR3 is TGCAGCGTTGCCGGGACAAGGAACACTGAAGCTTTCTTT. Looking up the rest from reference TRBV29-1 and TRBJ1-1 gives the full variable domain: SAVISQKPSRDICQRGTSLTIQCQVDSQVTMMFWYRQQPGQSLTLIATANQGSEATYESGFVIDKFPISRPNLTFSTLTVSNMSPEDSSIYLCSVAGTRNTEAFFGQGTRLTVV.

The J gene is TRBJ1-1, the V gene TRBV7-8; no reliable D call. V dropped 2 bases and J dropped 13 bases, with 14 bases sitting between them. There are 12 residues in the CDR3. Germline lookup yields CDR1 SGHVS and CDR2 FQNEAQ. The CDR3 loop reads CASSLNSLGYFF. CDR3 nucleotide sequence: TGTGCCAGCAGCTTAAACAGCTTAGGTTATTTCTTT.

The chain employs TRBV19 and TRBJ1-6; D is unresolved. With 7 bases removed from V and 5 bases from J, the gap between germline ends came to 15 bases. This CDR3 contains 15 residues. The germline V gene has CDR1 LNHDA and CDR2 SQIVND (reference sequence). In DNA, the CDR3 is TGTGCCAGTACCACAAGGCAGGCCGATAATTCACCCCTCCACTTT. Translated: CASTTRQADNSPLHF.

V usage is TRBV29-1 and J usage is TRBJ2-2, with TRBD2 matching over 14 bases. The CDR3 contains 16 residues. The germline CDR1 and CDR2 sequences are SQVTM and ANQGSEA. V shed 7 bases, J shed 5 bases, and the junction held 9 bases outside the gene matches. CDR3 amino acids: CSAGLAGVVATGELFF. The CDR3 DNA follows: TGCAGCGCGGGACTAGCGGGAGTTGTTGCTACCGGGGAGCTGTTTTTT.

This clone occurred a few times. This rearrangement joins TRBV12-3 or TRBV12-4 to TRBJ1-2; D gene unclear. This CDR3 comprises 13 residues. Trimming removed 6 bases from V and 0 bases from J, with 8 bases in between. CDR3 protein: CASSLTPNYGYTF. CDR3 DNA: TGTGCCAGCAGCCTTACACCTAACTATGGCTACACCTTC.

This chain links TRBV5-1 with TRBJ1-1; 9 bases are shared with TRBD1. V lost 4 bases and J lost 1; bases outside the gene matches: 14. The CDR3 is made up of 18 amino acids. Germline lookup yields CDR1 SGHRS and CDR2 YFSETQ. CDR3 protein: CASSPHRDRALRNTEAFF. CDR3 DNA sequence: TGCGCCAGCAGCCCACACCGGGACAGGGCTTTACGGAACACTGAAGCTTTCTTT.

The chain carries TRBV27 and TRBJ2-1; maybe TRBD1 (5 bases). Looked up from germline, CDR1 is MNHEY and CDR2 is SMNVEV (reference sequence). The CDR3 runs to 15 residues. V shed 6 bases and J shed 6 bases, with 18 bases lying between them. The CDR3 sequence: CASSTPLQGLNEQFF. Here the CDR3 DNA reads TGTGCCAGCAGCACCCCCCTGCAGGGTCTCAATGAGCAGTTCTTC.

J is TRBJ1-1 and V is TRBV28, with 8 bases fitting TRBD1. The CDR3 spans 14 residues. The germline CDR1 and CDR2 sequences are MDHEN and SYDVKM. The V gene end was trimmed by 10 bases and the J gene end by 2 bases; junction bases not matched to a gene: 9. The CDR3 loop reads CATTSTGANTEAFF. CDR3 nucleotides: TGTGCCACAACCTCGACAGGGGCCAACACTGAAGCTTTCTTT.

This chain connects TRBV6-6 to TRBJ1-1; D is uncertain. Germline loops: CDR1 MNHNY, CDR2 SVGAGI (reference sequence). This CDR3 comprises 14 residues. Trimming took 0 bases from V and 0 from J, leaving 5 bases between them. The CDR3 loop reads CASSYSLMNTEAFF. CDR3 bases: TGTGCCAGCAGTTACTCACTCATGAACACTGAAGCTTTCTTT.

This chain uses TRBV9 with TRBJ2-2, with 12 bases lining up with TRBD2. The CDR3 runs to 15 residues. Germline V gene lookup returns CDR1 SGDLS and CDR2 YYNGEE. With V trimmed by 3 bases and J by 5 bases, 2 bases remained unmatched. This CDR3 is CASSGTSGRTGELFF. The CDR3 bases are TGTGCCAGCAGCGGAACTAGCGGGAGGACCGGGGAGCTGTTTTTT.

This clone was counted a few times. This sequence joins TRBV9 and TRBJ1-5, with a possible D match to TRBD1 (6 bases). CDR1 and CDR2 from the germline V gene are SGDLS and YYNGEE. Trimming stripped 3 bases from V and 0 bases from J, with 7 bases between. CDR3 length: 14 amino acids. The CDR3 loop reads CASSAQGSNQPQHF. DNA for the CDR3: TGTGCCAGCAGCGCACAGGGTAGCAATCAGCCCCAGCATTTT.

V usage is TRBV19 and J usage is TRBJ2-4, with D tentatively TRBD2 (6 bases). Per the germline V gene, CDR1 is LNHDA and CDR2 is SQIVND (reference sequence). V shed 7 bases and J shed 7 bases, with 17 bases lying between them. The CDR3 covers 14 residues. The CDR3 bases are TGTGCCAGTACCCAAATGGGGGGATATAACATTCAGTACTTC. Protein: CASTQMGGYNIQYF. Supplemented by reference TRBV19 and TRBJ2-4, the full variable domain reads DGGITQSPKYLFRKEGQNVTLSCEQNLNHDAMYWYRQDPGQGLRLIYYSQIVNDFQKGDIAEGYSVSREKKESFPLTVTSAQKNPTAFYLCASTQMGGYNIQYFGAGTRLSVL.

The chain joins TRBV18 to TRBJ2-3; D gene uncertain. CDR1 and CDR2 (germline): KGHSH, LQKENI. The CDR3 is 13 residues long. V was pared by 1 base and J by 4 bases, with 6 bases between. This CDR3 is CASSPLRADTQYF. The CDR3 DNA follows: TGTGCCAGCTCACCACTCCGGGCAGATACGCAGTATTTT.

DNA of the CDR3: TGCGCCAGCAGCCAAGCCCTGAGACAGGGGGCCGGGGAGCTGTTTTTT. It translates to CASSQALRQGAGELFF. This sequence joins TRBV4-3 and TRBJ2-2, with 9 bases that match TRBD1. The CDR3 is 16 amino acids. CDR1 and CDR2 from the germline V gene are LGHNA and YSLEER. The V gene end was trimmed by 1 base and the J gene end by 6 bases; junction bases not matched to a gene: 6.

The chain employs TRBV9 and TRBJ1-4; 8 nucleotides match TRBD1. V shed 3 bases and J 4 bases; nucleotides not matched to a gene: 11. Germline V gives CDR1 SGDLS, CDR2 YYNGEE. The CDR3 covers 17 residues. CDR3: CASSAPVDRAGNEKLFF. In nucleotides, the CDR3 is TGTGCCAGCAGCGCGCCCGTGGACAGGGCGGGTAATGAAAAACTGTTTTTT.

V and J are TRBV18 and TRBJ1-2; 11 nucleotides match TRBD1. Germline CDR1 KGHSH, CDR2 LQKENI. The CDR3 is made up of 14 amino acids. The J segment lost 2 bases and the V segment lost 4 bases, leaving 0 bases of the junction unmatched. The CDR3 nucleotides read TGTGCCAGCTCACGGGACAGGGGGAACTATGGCTACACCTTC. Its translation is CASSRDRGNYGYTF.

V is TRBV7-3 and J is TRBJ1-4; the D gene is possibly TRBD1 (6 bases). This CDR3 has 15 amino acids. Germline values: CDR1 SGHTA, CDR2 FQGTGA. V dropped 1 base and J dropped 7 bases, with 13 bases sitting between them. The CDR3 DNA is TGTGCCAGCAGCTTAAATCCAGGGGAGGGTGAAAAACTGTTTTTT. This codes for CASSLNPGEGEKLFF.

This clone was seen just once. This chain uses TRBV6-5 with TRBJ1-4; 9 nucleotides line up with TRBD1. The V gene's germline CDR1 is MNHEY and CDR2 SVGAGI. The V gene end was trimmed by 11 bases and the J gene end by 10 bases; junction bases not matched to a gene: 11. The CDR3 extends over 13 amino acids. The DNA of the CDR3 is TGTGCCTCCGGGACAGGGAGGGTCGGAAAACTGTTTTTT. Translated, it gives CASGTGRVGKLFF.

This chain's CDR3 is CASRSRDLNYEQYF. In DNA, the CDR3 is TGTGCCAGCAGGTCTCGGGACTTGAACTACGAGCAGTACTTC. The chain carries TRBV5-4 and TRBJ2-7; tentative D call: TRBD2 (6 bases). Germline V CDR1 and CDR2: SGHNT, YYREEE (reference sequence). The ends were cut back, 5 bases at V and 3 bases at J, with 15 bases in the middle. The length of the CDR3 is 14 residues.

The genes are TRBV28 and TRBJ2-2; 9 nucleotides line up with TRBD2. The CDR3 has 16 amino acids. From germline, CDR1 is MDHEN and CDR2 SYDVKM. J was trimmed by 3 bases and V by 3 bases; bases with no gene match: 5. The CDR3 sequence is CASSFGTSTDTGELFF. The CDR3 DNA reads TGTGCCAGCAGTTTTGGGACTAGCACAGACACCGGGGAGCTGTTTTTT. Full variable domain (remainder filled in from reference TRBV28 and TRBJ2-2): DVKVTQSSRYLVKRTGEKVFLECVQDMDHENMFWYRQDPGLGLRLIYFSYDVKMKEKGDIPEGYSVSREKKERFSLILESASTNQTSMYLCASSFGTSTDTGELFFGEGSRLTVL.

The chain is built from TRBV2 and TRBJ1-3; D uncertain. Per the germline V gene, CDR1 is SNHLY and CDR2 is FYNNEI. Trimming cost V 1 base and J 0 bases, with 4 bases left between them. CDR3 length: 14 residues. CDR3 residues: CASSEGHSGNTIYF. DNA of the CDR3: TGTGCCAGCAGTGAAGGGCACTCTGGAAACACCATATATTTT.

This chain links TRBV24-1 with TRBJ2-3; 9 positions match TRBD1. Trimming removed 2 bases from V and 4 bases from J; junction bases left unmatched: 6. Germline V gene sequence: CDR1 KGHDR, CDR2 SFDVKD. The CDR3 is 16 amino acids. CDR3 loop: CATSDSGTGFSDTQYF. CDR3 nucleotide sequence: TGTGCCACCAGTGATTCCGGGACAGGGTTTTCAGATACGCAGTATTTT.

This chain links TRBV18 with TRBJ2-1; TRBD2 aligns across 13 bases. The length of the CDR3 is 18 residues. Germline lookup yields CDR1 KGHSH and CDR2 LQKENI. Trimming took 6 bases from V and 4 from J; bases not matched to a gene: 12. The CDR3 reads CASSPGTSGKYGYNEQFF. The CDR3, as DNA: TGTGCCAGCTCCCCGGGGACTAGCGGGAAATACGGGTACAATGAGCAGTTCTTC.

The rearrangement uses TRBV19 and TRBJ1-2, with 8 bases identical to TRBD1. There are 16 residues in the CDR3. V trimming: 5 bases; J trimming: 8 bases; junction bases outside the gene matches: 16. CDR1 LNHDA and CDR2 SQIVND come from the germline V gene (reference sequence). The DNA for the CDR3 is TGTGCCAGTAGTGGGGGACTGGGGCAGGGGGCCGGCGGCTACACCTTC. Translation: CASSGGLGQGAGGYTF.

V usage is TRBV7-7 and J usage is TRBJ2-5; D ambiguous. CDR3 length: 14 amino acids. The V end was cut by 0 bases, the J end by 5 bases, with 10 bases between. Germline V gene data show CDR1 as SSHAT and CDR2 as FNYEAQ (reference sequence). The CDR3 protein is CASSLAEWRETQYF. The CDR3 nucleotides are TGTGCCAGCAGCTTAGCGGAGTGGCGGGAGACCCAGTACTTC.

The genes are TRBV7-9 and TRBJ2-7, with unresolved D. The CDR3 consists of 17 residues. Trimming shortened V by 1 base and J by 3 bases, and 19 bases separated the two germline ends. Germline CDR1 reads SEHNR; CDR2 reads FQNEAQ (reference sequence). Here the CDR3 DNA reads TGTGCCAGCAGCTTAGGCCTAACCACGAGAGTACTCTACGAGCAGTACTTC. Amino acids: CASSLGLTTRVLYEQYF.

This sequence joins TRBV2 and TRBJ2-2, with 8 bases matching TRBD2. CDR3 length: 19 residues. Germline assignment: CDR1 SNHLY and CDR2 FYNNEI. J gave up 6 bases and V 6 bases, and 21 bases lay outside the gene matches. CDR3 loop: CASSPGGAASAKSSGELFF. In DNA form, the CDR3 reads TGTGCCAGCAGCCCGGGGGGGGCCGCCAGCGCCAAGTCATCCGGGGAGCTGTTTTTT.